This T cell receptor beta chain was recovered during a study of breast tumors, draining lymph nodes, adjacent tissues. In regard to this clonotype: A much larger clone lies a single base off, so this may be a read error.

MiXCR, applied by TCRdb to the multiplex PCR reads, yields one record per CDR3 protein. The table includes about 19,000 distinct CDR3 sequences, 43% detected once. This CDR3 spans 15 amino acids. Germline assignment: CDR1 SGHDT and CDR2 YYEEEE. The receptor comes from a female donor with breast cancer. Some clones in this sample may be carry-over from other donors' samples. The sequencing sample was made of breast tumor tissue. The genes are TRBV5-6 and TRBJ1-2; 7 positions match TRBD1. CDR3 protein: CAGSLGTATNRGYTF. The CDR3 DNA follows: TGTGCCGGCAGCCTGGGGACAGCGACTAATCGTGGCTACACCTTC.